Each of the 15 T cell receptor beta chains below was sequenced from the same sample in a study of T cell responses to AZD1222 COVID-19 vaccine. The data were produced by immunoSEQ multiplex PCR, yet TCRdb's version contains in-frame clones alone and is incomplete. The table shows some 110,000 clones, with roughly 87% occurring only once. Sample: peripheral blood, taken on day 0 of AZD1222 vaccination. The receptors derive from an adult in good health.

The chain joins TRBV7-3 to TRBJ1-1; D might be TRBD1 (5 bases). Germline loops: CDR1 SGHTA, CDR2 FQGTGA. Trimming removed 5 bases from V and 5 bases from J, with 12 bases in between. The CDR3 length is 13 residues. CDR3 sequence (DNA): TGTGCCAGCAGCGTATTCCAGGGAACTGAAGCTTTCTTT. It translates to CASSVFQGTEAFF.

This chain joins TRBV29-1 and TRBJ2-2; D is perhaps TRBD1 (7 bases). V lost 5 bases, J lost 4 bases, and 17 bases lay in between. CDR3 length: 15 residues. CDR1 is SQVTM, CDR2 ANQGSEA, per germline. The CDR3 is CSVRAGRGATGELFF. The CDR3 nucleotides are TGCAGCGTTCGCGCGGGCAGGGGGGCCACCGGGGAGCTGTTTTTT.

V gene TRBV9 combines with J gene TRBJ1-1, with D possibly being TRBD1 (5 bases). This CDR3 has 14 amino acids. Germline assignment: CDR1 SGDLS and CDR2 YYNGEE. The V and J ends lost 4 bases and 1 base respectively, with 11 bases between them. The DNA of the CDR3 is TGTGCCAGCAGCCCCGGGGGTGGGAACACTGAAGCTTTCTTT. Protein: CASSPGGGNTEAFF.

The chain couples TRBV2 to TRBJ1-1; D gene ambiguous. Deletions cut 4 bases from V and 6 bases from J, with 9 bases between. The germline V gene encodes CDR1 SNHLY and CDR2 FYNNEI. The CDR3 totals 12 residues. As DNA, the CDR3 is TGTGCCAGCAGTGTCAGAGGGCCTGAAGCTTTCTTT. It specifies CASSVRGPEAFF.

J is TRBJ1-5 and V is TRBV6-1, with 8 nucleotides matching TRBD1. The CDR3 has 17 residues. V lost 0 bases and J lost 2; bases outside the gene matches: 6. Germline assignment: CDR1 MNHNS and CDR2 SASEGT. DNA for the CDR3: TGTGCCAGCAGTGAAGCAACGACAGGGGAGGGCAATCAGCCCCAGCATTTT. Its translation is CASSEATTGEGNQPQHF.

This chain uses TRBV7-9 with TRBJ1-3; D is undetermined. The CDR3 spans 13 residues. Trimming left V 3 bases short and J 8 bases short, with 11 bases between. Germline V gene sequence: CDR1 SEHNR, CDR2 FQNEAQ (reference sequence). CDR3 loop: CASSFPLWDTIYF. The DNA for the CDR3 is TGTGCCAGCAGCTTCCCCCTTTGGGACACCATATATTTT.

In its sample, this clone was seen many times. This chain uses TRBV7-2 with TRBJ2-7; 7 bases match TRBD1. The junction had 9 bases not matched to a gene; V was cut back by 6 bases and J by 4 bases. Germline CDR1 reads SGHTA; CDR2 reads FQGNSA. The CDR3 is 14 amino acids. The CDR3 DNA reads as TGTGCCAGCAGGAGGAACCAGGGGGATTACGAGCAGTACTTC. Protein: CASRRNQGDYEQYF.

V gene TRBV28 combines with J gene TRBJ2-3, with TRBD2 matching over 11 bases. Germline assignment: CDR1 MDHEN and CDR2 SYDVKM. V was pared by 2 bases and J by 4 bases, with 14 bases of the junction left unmatched. This CDR3 is 19 amino acids long. DNA for the CDR3: TGTGCCAGCAGTTTAACTGAGGTAGCGGGAGGGGCCCCCCCAGATACGCAGTATTTT. Encoded protein: CASSLTEVAGGAPPDTQYF.

The chain employs TRBV19 and TRBJ2-1, with D possibly TRBD1 on 6 matching bases. Germline CDR1 LNHDA, CDR2 SQIVND (reference sequence). Trimming pared 8 bases from V and 6 bases from J, leaving 11 bases between. The CDR3 totals 12 residues. The CDR3 DNA is TGTGCCAGTGGTACAGGGATCAATGAGCAGTTCTTC. Its protein is CASGTGINEQFF. The full variable domain, completed using reference TRBV19 and TRBJ2-1, is DGGITQSPKYLFRKEGQNVTLSCEQNLNHDAMYWYRQDPGQGLRLIYYSQIVNDFQKGDIAEGYSVSREKKESFPLTVTSAQKNPTAFYLCASGTGINEQFFGPGTRLTVL.

CDR3 residues: CASRQGPEVGQPQHF. The CDR3 nucleotides read TGTGCCAGCAGACAGGGGCCGGAGGTTGGACAGCCCCAGCATTTT. V usage is TRBV19 and J usage is TRBJ1-5; 8 nucleotides line up with TRBD1. The V gene's germline CDR1 is LNHDA and CDR2 SQIVND (reference sequence). This CDR3 is built from 15 residues. V shed 9 bases and J 7 bases; nucleotides not matched to a gene: 14.

The chain couples TRBV11-2 to TRBJ2-4; D gene uncertain. From germline, CDR1 is SGHAT and CDR2 FQNNGV. The CDR3 runs 14 residues. V gave up 2 bases and J gave up 8 bases, with 13 bases separating them. In nucleotides, the CDR3 is TGTGCCAGCAGCTTAAGCAAGGTAGTTGACATTCAGTACTTC. Its translation is CASSLSKVVDIQYF.

V usage is TRBV10-2 and J usage is TRBJ2-5; D is unclear. CDR1 is WSHSY, CDR2 SAAADI, per germline. Trimming removed 3 bases at V and 4 bases at J, with 3 bases between. The CDR3 totals 11 residues. The CDR3, as DNA: TGCGCCAGCAGTGAAATAGAGACCCAGTACTTC. Its translation is CASSEIETQYF.

This rearrangement joins TRBV7-3 to TRBJ2-2, with 7 bases matching TRBD1. Germline loops: CDR1 SGHTA, CDR2 FQGTGA. The CDR3 runs to 13 residues. V gave up 4 bases and J gave up 5 bases; unmatched junction bases: 1. CDR3 amino acids: CASSSGGTGELFF. Here the CDR3 DNA reads TGTGCCAGCAGCTCAGGGGGTACCGGGGAGCTGTTTTTT.

This clone was counted a few times. This sequence joins TRBV7-9 and TRBJ1-1; D gene unclear. CDR1 and CDR2 (germline): SEHNR, FQNEAQ (reference sequence). Trimming took off 5 bases at V and 4 bases at J, with 8 bases between the two ends. This CDR3 contains 12 residues. CDR3 nucleotide sequence: TGTGCCAGCAGCCCATCCCCCACTGAAGCTTTCTTT. Translation: CASSPSPTEAFF.

V and J are TRBV7-2 and TRBJ2-3, with a weak D call TRBD1 (7 bases). V was shortened by 4 bases and J by 5 bases, with 16 bases between the two germline ends. This CDR3 comprises 15 residues. Germline values: CDR1 SGHTA, CDR2 FQGNSA. The DNA of the CDR3 is TGTGCCAGCAGCTCCAGGACTCAGGGGGGAGATACGCAGTATTTT. It codes for CASSSRTQGGDTQYF.